Below, 10 T cell receptor beta chains from the same sample are listed, as sequenced in a study of blood T cell repertoires in COVID-19. The assay was immunoSEQ multiplex PCR, and TCRdb's table has in-frame clones only and misses some. Of about 180,000 clones in the sample, roughly 84% were seen once. The material sequenced was peripheral blood. The receptors stem from a person aged 70 to 80 with COVID-19, enrolled during active disease.

The chain links TRBV5-1 to TRBJ2-5; D is ambiguous. The CDR3 is 11 residues long. The V and J ends lost 4 bases and 3 bases respectively, with 4 bases between them. Germline V gene data show CDR1 as SGHRS and CDR2 as YFSETQ. The CDR3 DNA follows: TGCGCCAGCAGCATTAAAGAGACCCAGTACTTC. Amino acid sequence: CASSIKETQYF.

This chain connects TRBV6-4 to TRBJ2-2; the D gene is possibly TRBD2 (5 bases). The V and J ends lost 3 bases and 7 bases respectively, with 12 bases between them. This CDR3 comprises 14 residues. CDR1 MRHNA and CDR2 SNTAGT come from the germline V gene. In nucleotides, the CDR3 is TGTGCCAGCAGTGATGAGGGCGGGCGCGGGGAGCTGTTTTTT. Amino acid sequence: CASSDEGGRGELFF.

The chain uses TRBV10-3 and TRBJ2-2; the D gene is possibly TRBD2 (6 bases). The CDR3 runs to 14 residues. CDR1 and CDR2 (germline): ENHRY, SYGVKD. V dropped 10 bases and J dropped 6 bases, with 18 bases sitting between them. The CDR3, as DNA: TGTGCCAGCGGGACCACACTAGCAGCCGGGGAGCTGTTTTTT. Translation: CASGTTLAAGELFF.

Only one count was recorded for this clone. The rearrangement links TRBV7-8 to TRBJ1-1; D is possibly TRBD1 (6 bases). This CDR3 contains 16 residues. Germline CDR1 and CDR2: SGHVS and FQNEAQ. The germline V and J ends were trimmed by 2 bases and 1 base, with 14 bases remaining between them. The CDR3 spells CASSLLRGLGNTEAFF. CDR3 DNA: TGTGCCAGCAGCTTATTGCGGGGGCTGGGGAACACTGAAGCTTTCTTT.

The genes are TRBV7-2 and TRBJ2-3; a possible D gene is TRBD1 (6 bases). V lost 3 bases to trimming and J lost 6 bases, with 13 bases between them. The CDR3 is 14 residues long. CDR1 and CDR2 from the germline V gene are SGHTA and FQGNSA. The CDR3, as DNA: TGTGCCAGCAGCTTGCTTACAGGGTTCGATACGCAGTATTTT. Translating it yields CASSLLTGFDTQYF. The whole variable domain, filled in from reference TRBV7-2 and TRBJ2-3, reads GAGVSQSPSNKVTEKGKDVELRCDPISGHTALYWYRQSLGQGLEFLIYFQGNSAPDKSGLPSDRFSAERTGGSVSTLTIQRTQQEDSAVYLCASSLLTGFDTQYFGPGTRLTVL.

The genes are TRBV18 and TRBJ1-5, with 8 nucleotides matching TRBD1. The V gene's germline CDR1 is KGHSH and CDR2 LQKENI. Trimming took 2 bases from V and 10 from J; bases not matched to a gene: 16. This CDR3 contains 17 residues. CDR3 sequence: CASSPGQGEGTWGPQHF. The CDR3 DNA reads TGTGCCAGCTCACCAGGACAGGGCGAGGGTACCTGGGGACCCCAGCATTTT.

This chain connects TRBV4-1 to TRBJ1-3; TRBD1 is a possible D gene (6 bases). The CDR3 runs to 18 residues. Germline V gives CDR1 MGHRA, CDR2 YSYEKL. The V and J ends lost 4 bases and 0 bases respectively, with 19 bases between them. In DNA, the CDR3 is TGCGCCAGCAGCCTCAAAGTACCGACAGGTAGCTCTGGAAACACCATATATTTT. It codes for CASSLKVPTGSSGNTIYF.

The V call is TRBV6-6, the J call TRBJ1-6, with 8 bases lining up with TRBD1. Looked up from germline, CDR1 is MNHNY and CDR2 is SVGAGI (reference sequence). With V trimmed by 6 bases and J by 7 bases, 5 bases remained unmatched. This CDR3 spans 14 amino acids. The DNA for the CDR3 is TGTGCCAGCAGCAGAGACAGGGGAAATTCACCCCTCCACTTT. The encoded protein is CASSRDRGNSPLHF.

This chain connects TRBV15 to TRBJ2-1, with 7 bases fitting TRBD2. Germline CDR1 LNHNV, CDR2 YYDKDF (reference sequence). J lost 2 bases, V lost 1 base, and 5 bases had no gene match. This CDR3 comprises 16 residues. CDR3 sequence reads: CATSRAASGPYNEQFF. The CDR3, as DNA: TGTGCCACCAGCAGAGCGGCTAGCGGTCCCTACAATGAGCAGTTCTTC.

V and J are TRBV6-5 and TRBJ1-2; D is perhaps TRBD1 (5 bases). The ends were cut back, 7 bases at V and 0 bases at J, with 9 bases in the middle. The germline CDR1 and CDR2 sequences are MNHEY and SVGAGI. The CDR3 runs to 13 residues. CDR3 in DNA: TGTGCCAGCAAACCGGGGGCTAACTATGGCTACACCTTC. Protein product: CASKPGANYGYTF.